The present T cell receptor (beta chain) was sequenced within a study of T cell clusters in autoimmune cytopenias. General study results and limits: TRB repertoire shifts in secondary cytopenia and chronic lymphocytic leukemia mostly reflected lymphoma, not autoimmunity. Comparing secondary cytopenia with chronic lymphocytic leukemia showed no cluster-lack signature, apparently masked by lymphoma repertoire. The T cell clusters were defined only in silico, without experimental functional validation.

TRB was amplified by touch-down multiplex PCR, primer pools A and B combined. Each CDR3 protein gets one entry in TCRdb, which reprocessed the multiplex PCR reads and gives no DNA. In total, the table holds about 5,900 distinct CDR3 sequences. The CDR3 spans 13 residues. TRB was amplified from around 250 ng of peripheral blood genomic DNA per sample. A word on this clonotype: Antigen specificity is unknown.

This receptor was obtained from a human donor with an autoimmune cytopenia or autoimmune hepatitis (not recorded which). This chain joins TRBV12-3 or TRBV12-4 and TRBJ1-5; the TCRdb D gene call, TRBD1, has no DNA to confirm it. Sequencing used peripheral blood. The CDR3 sequence: CASNRATNQPQHF.